These 20 T cell receptor beta chains were all obtained from the same sample, sequenced in a study of cytomegalovirus exposure and HLA in healthy donors. Both 60 Vbeta primers and 13 Jbeta primers went into the PCR. Clones were read by immunoSEQ multiplex PCR, and TCRdb kept only the in-frame ones, dropping some. The table shows some 140,000 clones, with approximately 61% occurring only once. The sequencing input was PBMCs. All receptors derive from a woman aged 35 to 49 in good health and CMV-seronegative.

This clone has just a few counts. Other DNA sequences in the same sample also yield this CDR3. This chain connects TRBV29-1 to TRBJ1-1; 11 bases agree with TRBD1. The CDR3 consists of 13 residues. V lost 6 bases and J lost 1; bases outside the gene matches: 1. Germline CDR1 and CDR2: SQVTM and ANQGSEA. The CDR3 sequence: CSVGTGGNTEAFF. The CDR3 coding sequence is TGCAGCGTGGGGACAGGGGGGAACACTGAAGCTTTCTTT.

The chain couples TRBV6-4 to TRBJ2-1; no clear D gene. Trimming left V 6 bases short and J 7 bases short, with 10 bases between. Germline V lookup: CDR1 MRHNA, CDR2 SNTAGT. The CDR3 contains 12 residues. The CDR3 protein is CASSPSGNEQFF. The CDR3 DNA reads TGTGCCAGCAGCCCCTCCGGGAATGAGCAGTTCTTC.

A few counts support this clone. The chain is built from TRBV9 and TRBJ1-3, with D possibly being TRBD1 (5 bases). Germline CDR1 SGDLS, CDR2 YYNGEE. The CDR3 covers 13 residues. Trimming stripped 0 bases from V and 4 bases from J, with 5 bases between. The CDR3 region is CASSVDRGNTIYF. In DNA form, the CDR3 reads TGTGCCAGCAGCGTAGACAGGGGAAACACCATATATTTT.

V usage is TRBV5-4 and J usage is TRBJ2-1; a weak D match, TRBD2 (6 bases). The CDR3 runs 15 residues. Germline loops: CDR1 SGHNT, CDR2 YYREEE (reference sequence). Trimming removed 5 bases from V and 7 bases from J, with 19 bases in between. Written as DNA, the CDR3 is TGTGCCAGCAGTCTGGGGTCACTAGCCTCAAATGAGCAGTTCTTC. Translating gives CASSLGSLASNEQFF.

The chain combines TRBV7-8 with TRBJ1-1, with D hard to call. CDR3 size: 16 residues. The germline V gene has CDR1 SGHVS and CDR2 FQNEAQ. V lost 0 bases to trimming and J lost 1 base, with 12 bases between them. CDR3 sequence reads: CASSLARGDKNTEAFF. Here the CDR3 DNA reads TGTGCCAGCAGCTTAGCGCGCGGGGATAAGAACACTGAAGCTTTCTTT.

The J gene is TRBJ1-2, the V gene TRBV30, with TRBD1 matching 8 bases. This CDR3 comprises 15 residues. J was trimmed by 4 bases and V by 0 bases; bases with no gene match: 7. Germline loops: CDR1 GTSNPN, CDR2 SVGIG (reference sequence). CDR3 nucleotides: TGTGCCTGGAGTGTCATGACAGGGGAAAGCTATGGCTACACCTTC. The encoded protein is CAWSVMTGESYGYTF. Full variable domain (remainder filled in from reference TRBV30 and TRBJ1-2): SQTIHQWPATLVQPVGSPLSLECTVEGTSNPNLYWYRQAAGRGLQLLFYSVGIGQISSEVPQNLSASRPQDRQFILSSKKLLLSDSGFYLCAWSVMTGESYGYTFGSGTRLTVV.

This clone was found once. The CDR3 nucleotides read TGTGCCAGCAGCTTAGCTCCGACAGGGGGCGGTTCACCCCTCCACTTT. Translation gives CASSLAPTGGGSPLHF. This chain joins TRBV7-2 and TRBJ1-6; 10 positions agree with TRBD1. The ends lost 0 bases at V and 9 bases at J; junction bases unmatched: 5. CDR1 is SGHTA, CDR2 FQGNSA, per germline. This CDR3 has 16 residues.

This clone occurred a few times. The chain is built from TRBV5-1 and TRBJ1-4, with a tentative D call TRBD1 (6 bases). This CDR3 region has 16 residues. Germline lookup yields CDR1 SGHRS and CDR2 YFSETQ. Trimming took 4 bases from V and 2 from J, leaving 15 bases between them. CDR3 coding DNA: TGCGCCAGCAGCGAAGTGGCCAGGGGTACTAATGAAAAACTGTTTTTT. It codes for CASSEVARGTNEKLFF.

This chain links TRBV6-6 with TRBJ1-1; no firm D call. Germline V gene lookup returns CDR1 MNHNY and CDR2 SVGAGI (reference sequence). V was cut by 7 bases and J by 7 bases, with 16 bases left in between. The CDR3 sequence is 13 residues long. This CDR3 is CASTIVSNGEAFF. CDR3 DNA: TGTGCCAGCACCATAGTATCGAATGGTGAAGCTTTCTTT.

This clone has more than one count but fewer than ten. The chain has TRBV5-8 and TRBJ2-5; the D gene is possibly TRBD2 (6 bases). The CDR3 contains 14 residues. The V end lost 1 base, the J end lost 4 bases, and 11 bases lay between the germline ends. The germline gives CDR1 SGHTS, CDR2 YDEGEE. This CDR3 reads CASSLSQGGETQYF. Written as DNA, the CDR3 is TGTGCCAGCAGCTTGAGTCAGGGAGGAGAGACCCAGTACTTC.

The V and J genes are TRBV29-1 and TRBJ1-1, with 7 bases aligning to TRBD1. Germline V gives CDR1 SQVTM, CDR2 ANQGSEA. This CDR3 contains 13 residues. Trimming cost V 7 bases and J 4 bases; bases outside gene matches: 9. The CDR3 protein is CSAPQGGGTEAFF. In nucleotides, the CDR3 is TGCAGCGCCCCCCAGGGGGGAGGCACTGAAGCTTTCTTT.

In its sample, this clone was seen a few times. The genes are TRBV18 and TRBJ1-1, with a weak D call TRBD1 (5 bases). The CDR3 spans 13 residues. V lost 3 bases and J 1 base, leaving 6 bases between the germline ends. Germline CDR1 is KGHSH and CDR2 is LQKENI. CDR3 sequence (DNA): TGTGCCAGCTCACCCCAGGGGAACACTGAAGCTTTCTTT. This sequence encodes CASSPQGNTEAFF.

The rearrangement joins TRBV30 to TRBJ1-1; the D gene is possibly TRBD1 (6 bases). This CDR3 region has 17 residues. Between the trimmed V and J ends, which lost 2 bases and 0 bases, there was a span of 19 bases. CDR1 is GTSNPN and CDR2 is SVGIG in the germline V gene (reference sequence). In nucleotides, the CDR3 is TGTGCCTGGAGTCCGCGAACAGGGAGACGGGTGAACACTGAAGCTTTCTTT. It encodes CAWSPRTGRRVNTEAFF.

The chain employs TRBV6-6 and TRBJ2-3, with TRBD2 as a possible D gene (6 bases). The ends were cut back, 0 bases at V and 0 bases at J, with 7 bases in the middle. The CDR3 runs to 15 residues. Germline CDR1 reads MNHNY; CDR2 reads SVGAGI (reference sequence). CDR3 sequence (DNA): TGTGCCAGCAGTTACTCCGGGGGTAGCACAGATACGCAGTATTTT. Its translation is CASSYSGGSTDTQYF.

A few counts support this clone. V gene TRBV23-1 combines with J gene TRBJ1-5; 7 positions match TRBD1. TRBV23-1 is noted as an ORF with a role that remains uncertain. The CDR3 length is 14 residues. V was pared by 9 bases and J by 4 bases, with 9 bases of the junction left unmatched. For the CDR3, the DNA is TGCGCCAGACCAGACAGGGAGAGGAATCAGCCCCAGCATTTT. Translating it yields CARPDRERNQPQHF.

J is TRBJ1-5 and V is TRBV5-5; D possibly corresponds to TRBD1 (6 bases). Germline-derived CDR1 and CDR2 are SGHKS and YYEKEE (reference sequence). Between the trimmed V and J ends, which lost 0 bases and 3 bases, there was a span of 19 bases. The CDR3 sequence is 18 residues long. The CDR3 protein is CASSLGPIQGRVNQPQHF. CDR3 DNA sequence: TGTGCCAGCAGCTTGGGTCCGATTCAGGGGAGGGTCAATCAGCCCCAGCATTTT.

The chain is built from TRBV4-1 and TRBJ2-6, with a tentative D call TRBD1 (6 bases). The CDR3 is made up of 18 amino acids. The V end was cut by 6 bases, the J end by 4 bases, with 22 bases between. Germline V gives CDR1 MGHRA, CDR2 YSYEKL. The CDR3 spells CASSVTGHILAGANVLTF. DNA for the CDR3: TGCGCCAGCAGTGTCACGGGACATATCCTGGCGGGGGCCAACGTCCTGACTTTC.

The CDR3 spells CASSAQGNTEAFF. CDR3 coding DNA: TGTGCCAGTAGTGCACAGGGTAACACTGAAGCTTTCTTT. J is TRBJ1-1 and V is TRBV19, with a possible D match to TRBD1 (6 bases). This CDR3 has 13 residues. Germline assignment: CDR1 LNHDA and CDR2 SQIVND (reference sequence). The germline V and J ends were trimmed by 5 bases and 2 bases, with 9 bases remaining between them.

This chain uses TRBV18 with TRBJ2-4; the match to TRBD1 covers 7 bases. Per the germline V gene, CDR1 is KGHSH and CDR2 is LQKENI. The CDR3 sequence is 13 residues long. V was clipped by 4 bases and J by 8 bases; unmatched bases: 5. CDR3 region: CASSQGAQDIQYF. For the CDR3, the DNA is TGTGCCAGCTCACAGGGGGCGCAGGACATTCAGTACTTC. Using reference TRBV18 and TRBJ2-4 for the parts outside the CDR3, the full variable domain is NAGVMQNPRHLVRRRGQEARLRCSPMKGHSHVYWYRQLPEEGLKFMVYLQKENIIDESGMPKERFSAEFPKEGPSILRIQQVVRGDSAAYFCASSQGAQDIQYFGAGTRLSVL.

This clone was seen a handful of times. The rearrangement uses TRBV5-5 and TRBJ2-7; 10 nucleotides line up with TRBD1. The CDR3 sequence is 14 residues long. Germline values: CDR1 SGHKS, CDR2 YYEKEE (reference sequence). V shed 0 bases and J 7 bases; nucleotides not matched to a gene: 4. In DNA, the CDR3 is TGTGCCAGCAGCTTGGGACAGGGGGCGCGAGAGCAGTACTTC. Its translation: CASSLGQGAREQYF.